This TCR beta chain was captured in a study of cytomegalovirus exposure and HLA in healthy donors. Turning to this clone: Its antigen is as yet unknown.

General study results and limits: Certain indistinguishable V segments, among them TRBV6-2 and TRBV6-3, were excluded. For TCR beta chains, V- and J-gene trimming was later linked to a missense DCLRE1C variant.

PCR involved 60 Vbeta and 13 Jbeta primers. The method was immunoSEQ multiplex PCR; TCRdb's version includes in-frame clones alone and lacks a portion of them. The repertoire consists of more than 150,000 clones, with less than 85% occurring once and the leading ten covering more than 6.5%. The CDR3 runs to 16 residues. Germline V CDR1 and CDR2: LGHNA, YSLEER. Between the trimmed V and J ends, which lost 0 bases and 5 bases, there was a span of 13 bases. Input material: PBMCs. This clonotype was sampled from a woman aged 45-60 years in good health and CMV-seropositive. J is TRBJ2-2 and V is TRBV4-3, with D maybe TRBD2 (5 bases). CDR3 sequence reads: CASSQDWASGTGELFF. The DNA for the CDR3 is TGCGCCAGCAGCCAAGATTGGGCTTCGGGGACCGGGGAGCTGTTTTTT.